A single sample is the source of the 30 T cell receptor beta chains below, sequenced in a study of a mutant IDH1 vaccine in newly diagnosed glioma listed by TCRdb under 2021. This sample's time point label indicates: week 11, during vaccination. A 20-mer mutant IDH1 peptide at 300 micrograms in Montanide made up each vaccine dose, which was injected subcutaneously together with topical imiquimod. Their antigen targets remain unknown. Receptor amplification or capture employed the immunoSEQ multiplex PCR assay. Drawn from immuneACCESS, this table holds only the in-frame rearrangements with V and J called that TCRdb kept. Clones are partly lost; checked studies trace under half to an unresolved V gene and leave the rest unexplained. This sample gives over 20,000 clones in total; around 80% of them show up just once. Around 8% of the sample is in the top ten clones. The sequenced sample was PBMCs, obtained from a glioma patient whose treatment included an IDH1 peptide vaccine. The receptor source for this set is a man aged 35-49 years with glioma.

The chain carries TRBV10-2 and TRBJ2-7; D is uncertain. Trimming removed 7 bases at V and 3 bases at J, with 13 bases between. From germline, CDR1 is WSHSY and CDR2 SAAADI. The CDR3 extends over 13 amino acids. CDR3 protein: CASTESLHYEQYF. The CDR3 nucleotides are TGCGCCAGCACCGAATCCCTCCACTACGAGCAGTACTTC.

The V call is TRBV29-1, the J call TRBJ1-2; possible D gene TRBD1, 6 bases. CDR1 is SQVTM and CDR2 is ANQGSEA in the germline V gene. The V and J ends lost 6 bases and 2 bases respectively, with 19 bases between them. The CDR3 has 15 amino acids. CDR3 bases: TGCAGCGTCGATATAGGGGGGGCCCAAAACTATGGCTACACCTTC. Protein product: CSVDIGGAQNYGYTF.

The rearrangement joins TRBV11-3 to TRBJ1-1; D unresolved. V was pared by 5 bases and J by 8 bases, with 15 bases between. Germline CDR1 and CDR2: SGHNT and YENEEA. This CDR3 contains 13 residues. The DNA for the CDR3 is TGTGCCAGCAGCCTCAACCGATATCGGGAAGCTTTCTTT. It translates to CASSLNRYREAFF.

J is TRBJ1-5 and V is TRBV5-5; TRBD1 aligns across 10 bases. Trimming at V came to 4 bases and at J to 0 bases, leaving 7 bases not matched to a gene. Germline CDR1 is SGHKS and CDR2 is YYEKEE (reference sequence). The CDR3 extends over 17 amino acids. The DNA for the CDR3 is TGTGCCAGCAGCGGGGGACAGGGGTACAGTAGCAATCAGCCCCAGCATTTT. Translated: CASSGGQGYSSNQPQHF.

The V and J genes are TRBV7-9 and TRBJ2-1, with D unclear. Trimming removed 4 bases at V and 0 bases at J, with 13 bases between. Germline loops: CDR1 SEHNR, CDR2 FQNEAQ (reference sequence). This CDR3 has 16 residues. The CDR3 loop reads CASSWTLARSYNEQFF. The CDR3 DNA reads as TGTGCCAGCAGCTGGACGCTTGCCCGCTCCTACAATGAGCAGTTCTTC.

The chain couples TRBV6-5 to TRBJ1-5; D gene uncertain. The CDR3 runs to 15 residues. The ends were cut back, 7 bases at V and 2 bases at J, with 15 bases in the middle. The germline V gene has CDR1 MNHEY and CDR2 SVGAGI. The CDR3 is CASNLDGVGNQPQHF. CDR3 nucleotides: TGTGCCAGCAATCTCGACGGTGTTGGCAATCAGCCCCAGCATTTT.

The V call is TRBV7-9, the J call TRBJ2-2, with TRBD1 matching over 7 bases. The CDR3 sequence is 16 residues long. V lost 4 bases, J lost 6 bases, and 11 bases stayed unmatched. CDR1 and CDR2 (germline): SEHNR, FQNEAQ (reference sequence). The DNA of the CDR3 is TGTGCCAGCAGCTACAGACAGGGTTCAGGCGCCGGGGAGCTGTTTTTT. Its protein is CASSYRQGSGAGELFF.

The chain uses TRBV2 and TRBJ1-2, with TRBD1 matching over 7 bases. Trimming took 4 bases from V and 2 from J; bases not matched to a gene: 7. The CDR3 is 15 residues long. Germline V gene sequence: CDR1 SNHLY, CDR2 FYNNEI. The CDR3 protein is CASSVDRGQNYGYTF. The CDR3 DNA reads TGTGCCAGCAGTGTAGATAGGGGACAGAACTATGGCTACACCTTC.

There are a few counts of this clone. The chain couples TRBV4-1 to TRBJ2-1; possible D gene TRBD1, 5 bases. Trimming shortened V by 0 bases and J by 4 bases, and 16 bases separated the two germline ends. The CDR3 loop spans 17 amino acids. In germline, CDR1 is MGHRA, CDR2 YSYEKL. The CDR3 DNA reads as TGCGCCAGCAGCCAAGATAAGGGGCGGTCGAAATACAATGAGCAGTTCTTC. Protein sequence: CASSQDKGRSKYNEQFF.

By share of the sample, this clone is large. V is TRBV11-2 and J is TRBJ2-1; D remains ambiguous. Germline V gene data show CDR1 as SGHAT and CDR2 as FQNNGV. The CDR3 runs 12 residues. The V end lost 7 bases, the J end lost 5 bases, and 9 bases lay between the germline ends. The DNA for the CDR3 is TGTGCCAGCAAAATAGGTAACAATGAGCAGTTCTTC. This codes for CASKIGNNEQFF.

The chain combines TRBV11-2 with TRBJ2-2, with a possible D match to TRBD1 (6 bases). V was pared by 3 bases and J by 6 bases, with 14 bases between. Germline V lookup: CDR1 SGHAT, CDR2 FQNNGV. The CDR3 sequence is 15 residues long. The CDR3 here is CASSFRQVEAGELFF. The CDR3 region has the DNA TGTGCCAGCAGCTTCCGACAGGTAGAGGCCGGGGAGCTGTTTTTT. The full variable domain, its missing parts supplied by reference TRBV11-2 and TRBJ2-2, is EAGVAQSPRYKIIEKRQSVAFWCNPISGHATLYWYQQILGQGPKLLIQFQNNGVVDDSQLPKDRFSAERLKGVDSTLKIQPAKLEDSAVYLCASSFRQVEAGELFFGEGSRLTVL.

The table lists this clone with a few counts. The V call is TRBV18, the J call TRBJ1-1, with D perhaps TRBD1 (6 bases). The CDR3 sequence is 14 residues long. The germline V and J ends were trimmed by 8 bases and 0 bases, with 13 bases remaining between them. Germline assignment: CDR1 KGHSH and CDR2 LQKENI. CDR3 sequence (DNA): TGTGCCAGCCAAGGGGGGAACTTGAACACTGAAGCTTTCTTT. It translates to CASQGGNLNTEAFF.

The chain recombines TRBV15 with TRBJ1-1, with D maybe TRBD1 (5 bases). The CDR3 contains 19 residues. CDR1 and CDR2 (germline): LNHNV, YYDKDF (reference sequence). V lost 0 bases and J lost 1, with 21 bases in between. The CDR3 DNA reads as TGTGCCACCAGCAGAGATAAACCGGACATTTCTTTTTCGAACACTGAAGCTTTCTTT. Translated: CATSRDKPDISFSNTEAFF.

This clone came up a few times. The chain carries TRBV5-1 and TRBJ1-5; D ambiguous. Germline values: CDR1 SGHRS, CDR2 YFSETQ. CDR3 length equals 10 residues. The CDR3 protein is CDDYCQPQHF. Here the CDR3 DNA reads TGCGACGACTATTGCCAGCCCCAGCATTTT.

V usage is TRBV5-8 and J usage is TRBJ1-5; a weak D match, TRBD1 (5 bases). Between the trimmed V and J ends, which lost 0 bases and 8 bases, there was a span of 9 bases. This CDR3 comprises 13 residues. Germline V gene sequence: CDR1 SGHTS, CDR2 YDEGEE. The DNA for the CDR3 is TGTGCCAGCAGCTTGGTCGTGGGGGAGCCCCAGCATTTT. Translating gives CASSLVVGEPQHF.

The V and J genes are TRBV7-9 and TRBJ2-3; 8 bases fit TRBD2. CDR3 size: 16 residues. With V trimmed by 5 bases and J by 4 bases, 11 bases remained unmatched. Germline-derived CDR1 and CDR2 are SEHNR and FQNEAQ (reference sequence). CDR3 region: CASSPEGLVEADTQYF. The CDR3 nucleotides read TGTGCCAGCAGCCCGGAGGGACTAGTAGAGGCAGATACGCAGTATTTT. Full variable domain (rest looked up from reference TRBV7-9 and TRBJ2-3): DTGVSQNPRHKITKRGQNVTFRCDPISEHNRLYWYRQTLGQGPEFLTYFQNEAQLEKSRLLSDRFSAERPKGSFSTLEIQRTEQGDSAMYLCASSPEGLVEADTQYFGPGTRLTVL.

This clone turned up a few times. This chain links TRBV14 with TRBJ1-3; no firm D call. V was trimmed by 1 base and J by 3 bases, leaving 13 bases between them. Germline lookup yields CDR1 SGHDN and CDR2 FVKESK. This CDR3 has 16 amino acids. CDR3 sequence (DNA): TGTGCCAGCAGCCAAGCGATCGGGATAGGTGGAAACACCATATATTTT. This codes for CASSQAIGIGGNTIYF.

The CDR3 reads CASSGTGDHKLFF. DNA for the CDR3: TGTGCCAGCAGTGGGACAGGGGACCATAAACTGTTTTTT. J is TRBJ1-4 and V is TRBV6-5; 10 nucleotides align to TRBD1. Germline V gene lookup returns CDR1 MNHEY and CDR2 SVGAGI. This CDR3 is built from 13 residues. The V segment lost 5 bases and the J segment 11 bases; nucleotides outside the gene matches: 5.

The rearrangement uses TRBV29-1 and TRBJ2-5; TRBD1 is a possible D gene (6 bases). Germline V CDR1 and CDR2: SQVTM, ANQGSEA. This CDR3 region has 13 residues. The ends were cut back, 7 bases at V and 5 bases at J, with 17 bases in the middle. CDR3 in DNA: TGCAGCGGAACCGGGACACGGGTGGAGACCCAGTACTTC. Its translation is CSGTGTRVETQYF.

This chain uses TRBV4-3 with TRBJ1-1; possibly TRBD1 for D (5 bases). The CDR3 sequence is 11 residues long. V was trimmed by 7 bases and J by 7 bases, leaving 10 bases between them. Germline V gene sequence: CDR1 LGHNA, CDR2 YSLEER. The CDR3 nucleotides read TGCGCCAGCACCGGGCAGGGTGAAGCTTTCTTT. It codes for CASTGQGEAFF.

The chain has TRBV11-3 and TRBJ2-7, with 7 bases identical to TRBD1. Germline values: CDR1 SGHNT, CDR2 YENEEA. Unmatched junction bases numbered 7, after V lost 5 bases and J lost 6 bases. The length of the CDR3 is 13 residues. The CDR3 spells CASSITGESEQYF. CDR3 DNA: TGTGCCAGCAGCATAACAGGGGAATCCGAGCAGTACTTC.

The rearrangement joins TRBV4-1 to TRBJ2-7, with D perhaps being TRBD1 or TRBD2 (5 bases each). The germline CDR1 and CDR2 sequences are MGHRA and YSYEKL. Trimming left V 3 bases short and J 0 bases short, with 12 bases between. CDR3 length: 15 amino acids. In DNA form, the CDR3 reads TGCGCCAGCAGCCAGTCTGGGACGGCCTCCTACGAGCAGTACTTC. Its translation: CASSQSGTASYEQYF.

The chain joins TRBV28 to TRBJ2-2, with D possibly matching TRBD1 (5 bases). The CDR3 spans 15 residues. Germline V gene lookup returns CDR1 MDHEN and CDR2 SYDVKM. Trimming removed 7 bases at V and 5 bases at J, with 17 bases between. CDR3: CASMGYGAETGELFF. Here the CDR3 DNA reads TGTGCCAGCATGGGGTATGGGGCGGAAACCGGGGAGCTGTTTTTT.

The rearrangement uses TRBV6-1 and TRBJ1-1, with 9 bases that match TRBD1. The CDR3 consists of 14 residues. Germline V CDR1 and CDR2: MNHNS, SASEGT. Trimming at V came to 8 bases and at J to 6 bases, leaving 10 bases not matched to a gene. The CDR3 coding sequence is TGTGCCAGCGTAAGGACAGGGGAGGGAGCTGAAGCTTTCTTT. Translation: CASVRTGEGAEAFF.

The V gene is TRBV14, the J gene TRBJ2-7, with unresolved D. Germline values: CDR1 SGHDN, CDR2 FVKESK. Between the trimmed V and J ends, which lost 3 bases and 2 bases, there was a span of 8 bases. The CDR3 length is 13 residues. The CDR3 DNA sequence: TGTGCCAGCAGCCAGCACGGACCCTACGAGCAGTACTTC. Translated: CASSQHGPYEQYF. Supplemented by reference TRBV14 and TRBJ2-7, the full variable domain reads EAGVTQFPSHSVIEKGQTVTLRCDPISGHDNLYWYRRVMGKEIKFLLHFVKESKQDESGMPNNRFLAERTGGTYSTLKVQPAELEDSGVYFCASSQHGPYEQYFGPGTRLTVT.

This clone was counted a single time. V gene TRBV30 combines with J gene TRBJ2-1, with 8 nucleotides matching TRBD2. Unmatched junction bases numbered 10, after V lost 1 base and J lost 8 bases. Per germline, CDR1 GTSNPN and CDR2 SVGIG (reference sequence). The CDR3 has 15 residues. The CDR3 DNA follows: TGTGCCTGGAGTGCCCTGAGCGGGAGATCCCATGAGCAGTTCTTC. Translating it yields CAWSALSGRSHEQFF.

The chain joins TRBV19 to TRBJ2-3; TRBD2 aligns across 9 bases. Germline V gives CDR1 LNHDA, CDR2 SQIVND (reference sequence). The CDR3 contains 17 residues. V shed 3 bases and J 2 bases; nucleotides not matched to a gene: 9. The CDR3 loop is CASSMLTSGTPTDTQYF. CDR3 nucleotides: TGTGCCAGTAGTATGCTGACTAGCGGAACACCCACAGATACGCAGTATTTT.

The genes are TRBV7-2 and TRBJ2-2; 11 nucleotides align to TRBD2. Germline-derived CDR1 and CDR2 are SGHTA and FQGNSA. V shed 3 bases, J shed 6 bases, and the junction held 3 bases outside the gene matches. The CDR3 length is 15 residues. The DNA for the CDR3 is TGTGCCAGCAGCTTTACTAGCGGGAGCGCCGGGGAGCTGTTTTTT. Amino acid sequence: CASSFTSGSAGELFF.

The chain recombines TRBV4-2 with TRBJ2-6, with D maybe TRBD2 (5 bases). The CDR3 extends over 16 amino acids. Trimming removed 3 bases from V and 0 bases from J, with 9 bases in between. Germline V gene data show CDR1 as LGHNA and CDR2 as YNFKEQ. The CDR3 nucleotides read TGTGCCAGCAGCCAGAACGGGAACTCTGGGGCCAACGTCCTGACTTTC. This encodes CASSQNGNSGANVLTF.

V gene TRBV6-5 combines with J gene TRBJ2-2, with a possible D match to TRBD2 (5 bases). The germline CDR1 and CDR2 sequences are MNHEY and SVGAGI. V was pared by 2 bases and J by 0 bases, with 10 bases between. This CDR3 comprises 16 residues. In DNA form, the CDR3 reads TGTGCCAGCAGTTACAGGTGGGAGACGAACACCGGGGAGCTGTTTTTT. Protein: CASSYRWETNTGELFF.